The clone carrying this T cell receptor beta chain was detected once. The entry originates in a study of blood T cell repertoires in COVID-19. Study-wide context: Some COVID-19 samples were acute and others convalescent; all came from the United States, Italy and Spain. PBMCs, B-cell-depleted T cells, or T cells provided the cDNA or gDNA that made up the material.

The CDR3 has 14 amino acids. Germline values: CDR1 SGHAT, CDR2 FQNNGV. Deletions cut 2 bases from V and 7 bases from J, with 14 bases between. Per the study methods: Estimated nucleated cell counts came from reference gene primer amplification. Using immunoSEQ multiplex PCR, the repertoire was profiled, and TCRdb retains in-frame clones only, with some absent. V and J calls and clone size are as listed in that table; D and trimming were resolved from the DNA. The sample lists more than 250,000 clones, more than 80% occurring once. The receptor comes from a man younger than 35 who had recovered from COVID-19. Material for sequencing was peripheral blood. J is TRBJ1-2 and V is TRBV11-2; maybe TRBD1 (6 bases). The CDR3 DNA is TGTGCCAGCAGCTTATCCCACAGGGCCGGTGGCTACACCTTC. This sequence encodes CASSLSHRAGGYTF.